The 31 T cell receptor beta chains below were found in one sample sequenced in a study of blood T cell repertoires in COVID-19. Here immunoSEQ multiplex PCR was the method, and the copy in TCRdb shows in-frame clones only, minus some. The sample holds about 100,000 clones, less than 90% seen once. The sample comprised peripheral blood. These receptors all stem from an elderly man with acute or convalescent COVID-19.

This chain joins TRBV7-3 and TRBJ2-1, with 9 bases aligning to TRBD2. V lost 5 bases, J lost 8 bases, and 10 bases stayed unmatched. Germline CDR1 SGHTA, CDR2 FQGTGA. CDR3 size: 15 residues. For the CDR3, the DNA is TGTGCCAGCAGCCGAACACCGGGACTAGCAGATGAGCAGTTCTTC. Translated, it gives CASSRTPGLADEQFF.

V is TRBV18 and J is TRBJ2-7, with a weak D call TRBD2 (6 bases). The germline V gene has CDR1 KGHSH and CDR2 LQKENI. Trimming pared 1 base from V and 4 bases from J, leaving 8 bases between. The CDR3 spans 13 residues. This CDR3 is CASSPRREYEQYF. In DNA, the CDR3 is TGTGCCAGCTCACCACGGCGGGAATACGAGCAGTACTTC.

The V call is TRBV9, the J call TRBJ2-5, with D perhaps matching TRBD2 (6 bases). Trimming cost V 0 bases and J 5 bases, with 17 bases left between them. The CDR3 runs 16 residues. Germline CDR1 reads SGDLS; CDR2 reads YYNGEE. This chain's CDR3 is CASSVETSTNMETQYF. The CDR3 DNA is TGTGCCAGCAGCGTAGAGACTAGTACTAATATGGAGACCCAGTACTTC.

The chain is built from TRBV11-1 and TRBJ2-5, with TRBD2 as a possible D gene (6 bases). V shed 0 bases and J shed 0 bases, with 17 bases lying between them. CDR3 length: 18 residues. CDR1 and CDR2 from the germline V gene are SGHAT and FQDESV (reference sequence). The CDR3, as DNA: TGTGCCAGCAGCTTAGCGCGGTTCGGGCTAGCGTACCAAGAGACCCAGTACTTC. Translating gives CASSLARFGLAYQETQYF.

The V and J genes are TRBV7-2 and TRBJ2-1, with 11 bases aligning to TRBD2. With 3 bases clipped from V and 2 bases from J, the junction kept 0 bases outside the gene matches. This CDR3 is built from 15 residues. CDR1 and CDR2 (germline): SGHTA, FQGNSA. The CDR3 coding sequence is TGTGCCAGCAGCTTTAGCGGGAGGGCCTACAATGAGCAGTTCTTC. Protein product: CASSFSGRAYNEQFF.

The rearrangement links TRBV4-2 to TRBJ2-7, with D possibly matching TRBD1 (6 bases). V lost 0 bases to trimming and J lost 0 bases, with 21 bases between them. The CDR3 is made up of 19 amino acids. The germline CDR1 and CDR2 sequences are LGHNA and YNFKEQ. The CDR3 here is CASSQDFYGGQTSSYEQYF. The CDR3, as DNA: TGTGCCAGCAGCCAAGATTTCTATGGCGGACAGACGAGCTCCTACGAGCAGTACTTC.

This rearrangement joins TRBV27 to TRBJ1-6; D is unclear. The CDR3 is 13 residues long. V was clipped by 2 bases and J by 4 bases, with 3 bases between them. Germline loops: CDR1 MNHEY, CDR2 SMNVEV (reference sequence). Here the CDR3 reads CASSLQYNSPLHF. The CDR3 DNA reads TGTGCCAGCAGTTTACAGTATAATTCACCCCTCCACTTT.

The chain has TRBV4-3 and TRBJ1-5; D might be TRBD1 (5 bases). Germline-derived CDR1 and CDR2 are LGHNA and YSLEER. The CDR3 sequence is 17 residues long. Trimming removed 4 bases at V and 7 bases at J, with 23 bases between. Here the CDR3 DNA reads TGCGCCAGCAGCCCCAGCAAAGCGGGGCAGGGAAGACAGCCCCAGCATTTT. Translating gives CASSPSKAGQGRQPQHF.

The chain links TRBV7-8 to TRBJ1-6; 11 bases map to TRBD1. CDR3 length: 16 amino acids. Unmatched junction bases numbered 3, after V lost 4 bases and J lost 4 bases. Germline values: CDR1 SGHVS, CDR2 FQNEAQ. Here the CDR3 reads CASSSGTGGYNSPLHF. The CDR3 region has the DNA TGTGCCAGCAGCTCTGGGACAGGGGGTTATAATTCACCCCTCCACTTT.

For this clone: Germline is not matched at one junction end, which may reflect a read error. The chain joins TRBV6-1 to TRBJ2-2; 7 positions match TRBD1. The V gene's germline CDR1 is MNHNS and CDR2 SASEGT. The CDR3 has 15 amino acids. CDR3 sequence (DNA): TGTGCCAGCAATGAAGGGGGCCTGAACACCGGGGAGCTGTTTTTT. Translation: CASNEGGLNTGELFF.

The chain joins TRBV28 to TRBJ2-5, with D unclear. The V gene lost 6 bases and the J gene lost 1 base, with 3 bases spanning the gap. CDR1 is MDHEN and CDR2 is SYDVKM in the germline V gene. This CDR3 spans 11 amino acids. CDR3 DNA: TGTGCCAGCAGCATCCAAGAGACCCAGTACTTC. Encoded protein: CASSIQETQYF.

The chain joins TRBV24-1 to TRBJ2-1; unclear D gene. The V end lost 1 base, the J end lost 6 bases, and 15 bases lay between the germline ends. Germline V CDR1 and CDR2: KGHDR, SFDVKD. The CDR3 covers 16 residues. As DNA, the CDR3 is TGTGCCACCAGTGATTTTACGGTCGACGGGTTCAATGAGCAGTTCTTC. Translated: CATSDFTVDGFNEQFF.

The CDR3 DNA reads TGTGCCAGCAGTTATTCGGTCCGAACAGGGCCGTCTGAAGCTTTCTTT. Translating gives CASSYSVRTGPSEAFF. The V and J genes are TRBV6-5 and TRBJ1-1; TRBD1 is a possible D gene (6 bases). The CDR3 runs 16 residues. Germline V gene lookup returns CDR1 MNHEY and CDR2 SVGAGI. Trimming stripped 3 bases from V and 6 bases from J, with 20 bases between.

The chain carries TRBV19 and TRBJ1-1, with a possible D match to TRBD1 (6 bases). CDR3 size: 16 residues. CDR1 LNHDA and CDR2 SQIVND come from the germline V gene (reference sequence). V was clipped by 2 bases and J by 5 bases, with 18 bases between them. The CDR3 bases are TGTGCCAGTAGTATATCTCCTACCAGGGGTCGAACTGAAGCTTTCTTT. It is translated as CASSISPTRGRTEAFF.

The chain uses TRBV21-1 and TRBJ1-1; TRBD1 is taken as the D call from the table, unchecked against the DNA. TRBV21-1 is reported as a pseudogene. This CDR3 is 17 amino acids long. The CDR3 region has the DNA TGTGCCAGCAGCAAAGTTGGTCTTGGGGGCGTGGGCACTGAAGCTTTCTTT. This translates into CASSKVGLGGVGTEAFF.

The rearrangement uses TRBV19 and TRBJ1-5; 7 bases map to TRBD1. V gave up 6 bases and J gave up 3 bases; unmatched junction bases: 5. This CDR3 has 14 residues. Germline CDR1 is LNHDA and CDR2 is SQIVND (reference sequence). The CDR3 DNA sequence: TGTGCCAGTAGCCGGGGACAGAACAATCAGCCCCAGCATTTT. Residues: CASSRGQNNQPQHF.

The V call is TRBV6-2 or TRBV6-3, the J call TRBJ2-7, with D possibly being TRBD1 (5 bases). Germline CDR1 and CDR2: MNHEY and SVGEGT. The CDR3 runs to 15 residues. Trimming stripped 0 bases from V and 0 bases from J, with 9 bases between. The DNA of the CDR3 is TGTGCCAGCAGTTACTCGGACATCCGCTCCTACGAGCAGTACTTC. Residues: CASSYSDIRSYEQYF.

There are a few counts of this clone. The chain has TRBV6-4 and TRBJ1-5; 7 positions match TRBD1. The junction had 5 bases not matched to a gene; V was cut back by 0 bases and J by 0 bases. Germline V lookup: CDR1 MRHNA, CDR2 SNTAGT. This CDR3 region has 17 residues. This CDR3 is CASSDSVQGYSNQPQHF. Written as DNA, the CDR3 is TGTGCCAGCAGTGACTCGGTACAGGGGTATAGCAATCAGCCCCAGCATTTT.

The V gene is TRBV30, the J gene TRBJ2-1, with D perhaps matching TRBD2 (6 bases). Per germline, CDR1 GTSNPN and CDR2 SVGIG (reference sequence). This CDR3 comprises 14 residues. Trimming left V 4 bases short and J 7 bases short, with 17 bases between. The CDR3 region is CAWTDGDFLNEQFF. The CDR3 nucleotides read TGTGCCTGGACCGACGGGGACTTCCTGAATGAGCAGTTCTTC.

V is TRBV18 and J is TRBJ1-3; 7 bases match TRBD1. The length of the CDR3 is 16 residues. V was pared by 3 bases and J by 0 bases, with 5 bases of the junction left unmatched. The V gene's germline CDR1 is KGHSH and CDR2 LQKENI. The CDR3 DNA sequence: TGTGCCAGCTCACCGTCGGGACAGAACTCTGGAAACACCATATATTTT. Its translation: CASSPSGQNSGNTIYF.

The genes are TRBV12-5 and TRBJ1-4; TRBD1 matches 7 bases. CDR3 length equals 16 residues. V was pared by 4 bases and J by 8 bases, with 13 bases of the junction left unmatched. Germline V lookup: CDR1 LGHNT, CDR2 FRNRAP. The CDR3: CASGSLGEGRGEKLFF. Here the CDR3 DNA reads TGTGCTAGTGGTTCCTTAGGTGAGGGCAGGGGGGAAAAACTGTTTTTT.

The chain combines TRBV15 with TRBJ2-6; 8 nucleotides align to TRBD1. Germline V CDR1 and CDR2: LNHNV, YYDKDF (reference sequence). The CDR3 spans 17 residues. The J segment lost 1 base and the V segment lost 4 bases, leaving 6 bases of the junction unmatched. The CDR3, as DNA: TGTGCCACCAGCAAACCGGGACAGGCTTCTGGGGCCAACGTCCTGACTTTC. Amino acid sequence: CATSKPGQASGANVLTF.

The chain couples TRBV19 to TRBJ1-5; 8 nucleotides align to TRBD1. CDR1 and CDR2 from the germline V gene are LNHDA and SQIVND (reference sequence). The CDR3 runs 18 residues. The trim removed 6 bases at V and 4 bases at J, leaving 17 bases unmatched. This CDR3 reads CASRDTGGTLNWNQPQHF. The CDR3 DNA is TGTGCCAGTAGGGATACAGGGGGAACCCTCAATTGGAATCAGCCCCAGCATTTT.

V and J are TRBV19 and TRBJ1-2, with D tentatively TRBD1 (6 bases). V was trimmed by 5 bases and J by 6 bases, leaving 10 bases between them. Germline V gene data show CDR1 as LNHDA and CDR2 as SQIVND (reference sequence). The CDR3 extends over 12 amino acids. The CDR3 here is CASSPAGDGYTF. In DNA, the CDR3 is TGTGCCAGTAGTCCGGCAGGGGATGGCTACACCTTC.

The chain employs TRBV18 and TRBJ2-3, with 7 positions matching TRBD2. The V gene end was trimmed by 3 bases and the J gene end by 6 bases; junction bases not matched to a gene: 6. Germline-derived CDR1 and CDR2 are KGHSH and LQKENI. This CDR3 comprises 14 residues. CDR3 DNA: TGTGCCAGCTCACCCAGCGGGGTTCGGGATACGCAGTATTTT. Protein product: CASSPSGVRDTQYF. Variable domain in full (rest from reference TRBV18 and TRBJ2-3): NAGVMQNPRHLVRRRGQEARLRCSPMKGHSHVYWYRQLPEEGLKFMVYLQKENIIDESGMPKERFSAEFPKEGPSILRIQQVVRGDSAAYFCASSPSGVRDTQYFGPGTRLTVL.

This clone was counted a few times. The chain links TRBV5-4 to TRBJ2-5, with D possibly TRBD1 on 5 matching bases. Germline V lookup: CDR1 SGHNT, CDR2 YYREEE (reference sequence). The CDR3 contains 16 residues. Between the trimmed V and J ends, which lost 2 bases and 2 bases, there was a span of 16 bases. The CDR3 region is CASSFGLGRGQETQYF. CDR3 DNA sequence: TGTGCCAGCAGCTTTGGCCTCGGAAGGGGACAAGAGACCCAGTACTTC.

The V gene is TRBV7-2, the J gene TRBJ2-7, with 11 bases aligning to TRBD1. V was pared by 0 bases and J by 6 bases, with 1 base of the junction left unmatched. The CDR3 has 14 residues. Germline values: CDR1 SGHTA, CDR2 FQGNSA. The CDR3 DNA follows: TGTGCCAGCAGCTTAGCAGGGACAGGGGGCGAGCAGTACTTC. Translated, it gives CASSLAGTGGEQYF.

V and J are TRBV7-3 and TRBJ2-7, with 10 bases matching TRBD2. Per the germline V gene, CDR1 is SGHTA and CDR2 is FQGTGA. The V gene end was trimmed by 3 bases and the J gene end by 2 bases; junction bases not matched to a gene: 4. The CDR3 has 15 amino acids. The CDR3 nucleotides read TGTGCCAGCAGCTTGGCAGCGGGAGGGCCCTACGAGCAGTACTTC. Protein: CASSLAAGGPYEQYF. Using reference TRBV7-3 and TRBJ2-7 for the parts outside the CDR3, the full variable domain is GAGVSQTPSNKVTEKGKYVELRCDPISGHTALYWYRQSLGQGPEFLIYFQGTGAADDSGLPNDRFFAVRPEGSVSTLKIQRTERGDSAVYLCASSLAAGGPYEQYFGPGTRLTVT.

The chain joins TRBV7-2 to TRBJ2-7; D may be TRBD1 (6 bases). Per germline, CDR1 SGHTA and CDR2 FQGNSA. CDR3 length: 15 residues. Trimming removed 2 bases from V and 0 bases from J, with 11 bases in between. Written as DNA, the CDR3 is TGTGCCAGCAGCTTATCCACAGGGATCTCCTACGAGCAGTACTTC. It is translated as CASSLSTGISYEQYF.

The chain employs TRBV19 and TRBJ1-2; 7 bases line up with TRBD1. The length of the CDR3 is 13 residues. The germline V gene encodes CDR1 LNHDA and CDR2 SQIVND (reference sequence). Germline trimming cut 8 bases from V and 4 bases from J; bases unmatched to any gene: 7. DNA of the CDR3: TGTGCCAGTCGAAATACAGGGGTCTATGGCTACACCTTC. It is translated as CASRNTGVYGYTF.

The rearrangement joins TRBV7-2 to TRBJ1-5; no reliable D call. Germline V gene lookup returns CDR1 SGHTA and CDR2 FQGNSA. CDR3 size: 14 residues. The ends were cut back, 5 bases at V and 9 bases at J, with 17 bases in the middle. The DNA for the CDR3 is TGTGCCAGCAGCGCCGACATTCACCAGCCGCCCCAGCATTTT. Its protein product is CASSADIHQPPQHF.